The 2 T cell receptor beta chains reported below all come from one sample, sequenced in a study of OX40 agonist ivuxolimab in advanced cancers. The protocol was immunoSEQ multiplex PCR, while the TCRdb copy is restricted to in-frame clones and leaves out a portion. The sample contains more than 10,000 clones, 75% to 95% of which appear only once. The specimen was CD4+ or CD8+ T cells sorted from blood, collected in a trial of the OX40 agonist ivuxolimab. Receptors originate from an adult with an advanced solid tumor such as melanoma, head and neck, liver or kidney cancer.

The chain has TRBV6-5 and TRBJ2-7, with D tentatively TRBD1 (6 bases). Trimming shortened V by 2 bases and J by 5 bases, and 7 bases separated the two germline ends. This CDR3 contains 12 residues. CDR1 is MNHEY, CDR2 SVGAGI, per germline. CDR3 bases: TGTGCCAGCAGTTACGGGACAAACGAGCAGTACTTC. It codes for CASSYGTNEQYF.

The chain employs TRBV19 and TRBJ2-7; D might be TRBD1 (6 bases). Trimming cost V 0 bases and J 6 bases, with 9 bases left between them. This CDR3 has 13 amino acids. Germline V CDR1 and CDR2: LNHDA, SQIVND (reference sequence). The DNA of the CDR3 is TGTGCCAGTAGTATAGATTGGACAGCCGAGCAGTACTTC. Its protein is CASSIDWTAEQYF.